These 26 T cell receptor beta chains were sequenced from one sample in a study of blood T cells in healthy people across ages (dated by TCRdb to between 2015 and 2017). The method was 5' RACE. The run used an Illumina HiSeq 2500. A second PCR of about 6 to 11 cycles was run with a J-beta primer mix and a sample-barcoded 5' primer. TCRdb cleaned the public reads at Q25 with fastp, built clones with MiXCR and kept in-frame beta chains. All rows with the same CDR3 protein become a single entry with the most common DNA and genes. A total of roughly 800,000 distinct CDR3 sequences appear in this sample, roughly 26% of them only once. The ten top clones hold over 2.5% of the sample. The same data also went into a second study, on T cells of mothers and their children.

Material for sequencing was blood. All receptors derive from a boy aged 5 to 17 in good health.

This clonotype occurred a few times. This rearrangement joins TRBV2 to TRBJ2-7; 9 positions match TRBD2. With V trimmed by 1 base and J by 1 base, 5 bases remained unmatched. The CDR3 consists of 16 residues. Germline CDR1 is SNHLY and CDR2 is FYNNEI. CDR3 coding DNA: TGTGCCAGCAGTGAAGGGTCTAGCGGGGCTTCCTACGAGCAGTACTTC. Translation gives CASSEGSSGASYEQYF.

This clonotype was observed many times. The rearrangement links TRBV4-1 to TRBJ2-5, with a possible D match to TRBD1 (5 bases). The CDR3 length is 14 residues. Germline assignment: CDR1 MGHRA and CDR2 YSYEKL. Trimming stripped 0 bases from V and 3 bases from J, with 8 bases between. The CDR3 sequence: CASSQEGREETQYF. In nucleotides, the CDR3 is TGCGCCAGCAGCCAAGAGGGCAGGGAAGAGACCCAGTACTTC.

V gene TRBV28 combines with J gene TRBJ2-5, with TRBD1 matching 10 bases. Matching the DNA end better, TRBJ2-7 makes the J call doubtful. This CDR3 is built from 14 residues. Germline-derived CDR1 and CDR2 are MDHEN and SYDVKM. CDR3 in amino acids: CASGQGGRTYEQYF. Here the CDR3 DNA reads TGTGCCAGCGGACAGGGGGGGAGAACCTACGAGCAGTACTTC.

This sequence joins TRBV27 and TRBJ2-7; TRBD1 might be the D (6 bases). Trimming took 6 bases from V and 5 from J, leaving 20 bases between them. The CDR3 totals 15 residues. From germline, CDR1 is MNHEY and CDR2 SMNVEV (reference sequence). The CDR3 region is CASSPRRQGFDEQYF. DNA for the CDR3: TGTGCCAGCAGCCCCCGGCGGCAGGGGTTCGACGAGCAGTACTTC.

This clonotype occurred a few times. The genes are TRBV5-1 and TRBJ2-1; 8 bases are shared with TRBD1. The CDR3 covers 14 residues. Trimming removed 4 bases from V and 7 bases from J; junction bases left unmatched: 7. Germline lookup yields CDR1 SGHRS and CDR2 YFSETQ. The CDR3 DNA reads TGCGCCAGCAGCACGGGACAGGTTCAGAATGAGCAGTTCTTC. This translates into CASSTGQVQNEQFF.

The rearrangement links TRBV3-1 to TRBJ2-4, with 10 bases identical to TRBD2. Germline CDR1 is LGHDT and CDR2 is YNNKEL (reference sequence). The CDR3 is 16 amino acids. V shed 7 bases and J 9 bases; nucleotides not matched to a gene: 15. CDR3 DNA sequence: TGTGCCAGCACCGATGGAAGCGGGGGGGCCCAGGGCATTCAGTACTTC. Protein sequence: CASTDGSGGAQGIQYF.

The chain combines TRBV18 with TRBJ2-7; D possibly corresponds to TRBD2 (5 bases). CDR1 is KGHSH and CDR2 is LQKENI in the germline V gene. V lost 3 bases to trimming and J lost 2 bases, with 17 bases between them. This CDR3 has 16 amino acids. In nucleotides, the CDR3 is TGTGCCAGCTCACCCTCGGAGAGGGCAGGAACCTACGAGCAGTACTTC. It is translated as CASSPSERAGTYEQYF.

J is TRBJ2-1 and V is TRBV2, with D possibly TRBD1 on 6 matching bases. Germline V lookup: CDR1 SNHLY, CDR2 FYNNEI. Trimming took 6 bases from V and 12 from J, leaving 12 bases between them. This CDR3 contains 11 residues. CDR3 protein: CASRAQGPQFF. The CDR3 bases are TGTGCCAGCAGAGCACAGGGTCCGCAGTTCTTC.

This chain joins TRBV29-1 and TRBJ2-2; D is perhaps TRBD1 (5 bases). Germline CDR1 is SQVTM and CDR2 is ANQGSEA. CDR3 length: 12 amino acids. The ends were cut back, 8 bases at V and 4 bases at J, with 11 bases in the middle. The CDR3 region has the DNA TGCAGCTTTCGACAGAGCACCGGGGAGCTGTTTTTT. This gives the protein CSFRQSTGELFF.

The rearrangement uses TRBV6-4 and TRBJ2-3, with 14 nucleotides matching TRBD2. Trimming cost V 8 bases and J 0 bases; bases outside gene matches: 13. CDR1 is MRHNA and CDR2 is SNTAGT in the germline V gene. The CDR3 loop spans 19 amino acids. The CDR3 DNA is TGTGCCAGCCCAAGGCCCGGGACTAGCGGGGGTGCTAGCACAGATACGCAGTATTTT. Protein product: CASPRPGTSGGASTDTQYF.

This clonotype has at least ten counts. The J gene is TRBJ2-1, the V gene TRBV19; tentatively, D is TRBD2 (6 bases). Germline V gene data show CDR1 as LNHDA and CDR2 as SQIVND (reference sequence). The V and J ends lost 9 bases and 3 bases respectively, with 12 bases between them. CDR3 size: 13 residues. CDR3 residues: CASSPRGYNEQFF. CDR3 in DNA: TGTGCCAGCAGCCCGCGGGGCTACAATGAGCAGTTCTTC.

This chain uses TRBV20-1 with TRBJ2-4; D possibly matches TRBD1 or TRBD2 (5 bases each). The CDR3 has 14 amino acids. Between the trimmed V and J ends, which lost 1 base and 0 bases, there was a span of 7 bases. CDR1 and CDR2 from the germline V gene are DFQATT and SNEGSKA (reference sequence). The CDR3 DNA sequence: TGCAGTGCTAGAGGAGGGGAAGCCAAAAACATTCAGTACTTC. Its protein product is CSARGGEAKNIQYF.

J is TRBJ2-4 and V is TRBV28, with 8 bases matching TRBD2. CDR1 is MDHEN, CDR2 SYDVKM, per germline. V trimming: 0 bases; J trimming: 3 bases; junction bases outside the gene matches: 4. This CDR3 contains 16 residues. CDR3 sequence reads: CASSLWGGGNKNIQYF. The CDR3 DNA follows: TGTGCCAGCAGTTTATGGGGCGGGGGGAACAAAAACATTCAGTACTTC.

This clonotype was counted between two and nine times. The V call is TRBV27, the J call TRBJ2-7, with unresolved D. CDR1 is MNHEY and CDR2 is SMNVEV in the germline V gene (reference sequence). This CDR3 is built from 11 residues. Trimming left V 8 bases short and J 3 bases short, with 8 bases between. The CDR3 spells CASASGYEQYF. CDR3 nucleotides: TGTGCCAGCGCTTCCGGCTACGAGCAGTACTTC.

This clonotype was counted a few times. The rearrangement uses TRBV6-1 and TRBJ2-3, with 8 bases identical to TRBD2. Germline-derived CDR1 and CDR2 are MNHNS and SASEGT. The CDR3 sequence is 15 residues long. Trimming cost V 4 bases and J 0 bases; bases outside gene matches: 3. CDR3 sequence: CASSVAGLSTDTQYF. In nucleotides, the CDR3 is TGTGCCAGCAGTGTAGCGGGACTTAGCACAGATACGCAGTATTTT.

In its sample, this clonotype was seen a few times. As DNA, the CDR3 is TGTGCCAGCAGTTTTCGACAGGGGGCGAGCGAGCAGTACTTC. Translating gives CASSFRQGASEQYF. This chain links TRBV12-3 or TRBV12-4 with TRBJ2-7, with 10 bases identical to TRBD1. There are 14 residues in the CDR3. J lost 6 bases, V lost 3 bases, and 5 bases had no gene match.

The CDR3 nucleotides read TGCGCCAGCAGCACCTCACAGGGGGGATCCTACGAGCAGTACTTC. Translating it yields CASSTSQGGSYEQYF. V is TRBV5-1 and J is TRBJ2-5; 8 bases map to TRBD1. The DNA end is a closer match to TRBJ2-7, so the J assignment may be wrong. Germline CDR1 SGHRS, CDR2 YFSETQ. The CDR3 spans 15 residues.

Only a few counts were recorded for this clonotype. The chain combines TRBV19 with TRBJ2-5; D remains unclear. Germline CDR1 and CDR2: LNHDA and SQIVND (reference sequence). V lost 6 bases and J 5 bases, leaving 13 bases between the germline ends. The CDR3 is 13 amino acids. The CDR3: CASRKVPLETQYF. The CDR3 coding sequence is TGTGCCAGTAGAAAGGTCCCCCTGGAGACCCAGTACTTC.

In its sample, this clonotype was seen a few times. This chain connects TRBV27 to TRBJ2-1; 9 bases line up with TRBD2. Germline trimming cut 2 bases from V and 10 bases from J; bases unmatched to any gene: 9. Germline-derived CDR1 and CDR2 are MNHEY and SMNVEV (reference sequence). This CDR3 has 15 residues. CDR3 bases: TGTGCCAGCAGTTTAGAGGTAGCGGGGGCTCTCGAGCAGTTCTTC. It codes for CASSLEVAGALEQFF.

A few counts support this clonotype. This sequence joins TRBV10-3 and TRBJ2-3; 9 bases agree with TRBD2. CDR3 length: 15 residues. Per the germline V gene, CDR1 is ENHRY and CDR2 is SYGVKD. Trimming removed 6 bases from V and 4 bases from J; junction bases left unmatched: 8. The CDR3 nucleotides are TGTGCCATCAGGGGGAGTAGCGGGGGCTCAGATACGCAGTATTTT. The encoded protein is CAIRGSSGGSDTQYF.

V and J are TRBV5-1 and TRBJ2-7; tentative D call: TRBD1 (5 bases). The CDR3 is 14 amino acids. Germline lookup yields CDR1 SGHRS and CDR2 YFSETQ. Trimming took off 5 bases at V and 2 bases at J, with 14 bases between the two ends. The CDR3 DNA reads TGCGCCAGCAGATCAGGGATTGCGACCTACGAGCAGTACTTC. Translated, it gives CASRSGIATYEQYF.

Concerning this clonotype: One end of the junction is discordant with germline, which a read error may explain. The V and J genes are TRBV7-8 and TRBJ2-5; D is undetermined. Looked up from germline, CDR1 is SGHVS and CDR2 is FQNEAQ. The CDR3 is 14 amino acids. The CDR3 spells CASSLVRQQETQHF. CDR3 nucleotide sequence: TGTGCCAGCAGCTTAGTAAGGCAGCAAGAGACCCAGCACTTC. The full variable domain, with the rest looked up from reference TRBV7-8 and TRBJ2-5, is GAGVSQSPRYKVAKRGQDVALRCDPISGHVSLFWYQQALGQGPEFLTYFQNEAQLDKSGLPSDRFFAERPEGSVSTLKIQRTQQEDSAVYLCASSLVRQQETQHFGPGTRLLVL.

This chain links TRBV6-2 or TRBV6-3 with TRBJ2-7; the match to TRBD1 covers 10 bases. CDR1 and CDR2 from the germline V gene are MNHEY and SVGEGT. The CDR3 has 17 residues. Trimming took 2 bases from V and 2 from J; bases not matched to a gene: 9. The CDR3 DNA reads as TGTGCCAGCAGTTACGCAGCGCCGGGACAGGGGACCTACGAGCAGTACTTC. It specifies CASSYAAPGQGTYEQYF.

This clonotype appeared a few times. In nucleotides, the CDR3 is TGCGCCAGCAGTACCGCCAGCCCCCAAAACATTCAGTACTTC. Its protein is CASSTASPQNIQYF. This sequence joins TRBV10-2 and TRBJ2-4; no firm D call. The CDR3 runs to 14 residues. V was cut by 5 bases and J by 5 bases, with 13 bases left in between. Germline V gene sequence: CDR1 WSHSY, CDR2 SAAADI.

A word on this clonotype: The junction does not match germline at one end; this may be a read error. V is TRBV9 and J is TRBJ2-2; D perhaps matches TRBD1 (6 bases). Looked up from germline, CDR1 is SGDLS and CDR2 is YYNGEE. The length of the CDR3 is 15 residues. CDR3 sequence (DNA): TGTGCCAGCAGCCTTGGGGGCGCAAACATCGGGGAGCTGTTTTTT. It yields the protein CASSLGGANIGELFF.

This sequence joins TRBV5-1 and TRBJ2-5; 9 bases match TRBD2. CDR3 length equals 17 residues. The J segment lost 5 bases and the V segment lost 0 bases, leaving 11 bases of the junction unmatched. Germline CDR1 SGHRS, CDR2 YFSETQ. In DNA form, the CDR3 reads TGCGCCAGCAGCTTGGCGCCTAGCGGGGCCTCGTGGGAGACCCAGTACTTC. It specifies CASSLAPSGASWETQYF.